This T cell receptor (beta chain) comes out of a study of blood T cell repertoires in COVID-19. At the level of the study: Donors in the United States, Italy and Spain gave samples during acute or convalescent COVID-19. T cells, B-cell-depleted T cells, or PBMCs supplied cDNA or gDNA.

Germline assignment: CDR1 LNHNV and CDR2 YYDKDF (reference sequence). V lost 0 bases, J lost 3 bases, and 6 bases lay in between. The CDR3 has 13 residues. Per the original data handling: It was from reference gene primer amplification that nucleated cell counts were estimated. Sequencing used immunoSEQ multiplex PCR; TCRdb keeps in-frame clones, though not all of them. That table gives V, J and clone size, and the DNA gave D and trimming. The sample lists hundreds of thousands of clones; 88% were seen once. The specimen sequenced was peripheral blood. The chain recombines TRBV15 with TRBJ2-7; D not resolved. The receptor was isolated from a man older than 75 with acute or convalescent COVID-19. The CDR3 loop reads CATSRDYFYEQYF. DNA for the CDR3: TGTGCCACCAGCAGAGATTATTTCTACGAGCAGTACTTC.